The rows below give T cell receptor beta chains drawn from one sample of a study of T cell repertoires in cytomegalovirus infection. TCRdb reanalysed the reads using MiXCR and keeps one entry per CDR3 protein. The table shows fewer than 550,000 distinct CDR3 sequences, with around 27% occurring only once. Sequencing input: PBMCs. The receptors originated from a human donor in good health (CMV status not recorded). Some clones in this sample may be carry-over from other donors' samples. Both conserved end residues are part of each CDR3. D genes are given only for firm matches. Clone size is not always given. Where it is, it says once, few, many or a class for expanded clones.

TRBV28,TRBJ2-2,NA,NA,CASSRSVDTGELFF,TGTGCCAGCAGTCGATCTGTGGACACCGGGGAGCTGTTTTTT
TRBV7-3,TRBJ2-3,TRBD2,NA,CASSPLRLAGVYTQYF,TGTGCCAGCAGCCCCCTCCGACTAGCGGGAGTGTATACGCAGTATTTT
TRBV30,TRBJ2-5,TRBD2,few,CAWSSSGRGETQYF,TGTGCCTGGAGTTCTAGCGGGAGGGGAGAGACCCAGTACTTC
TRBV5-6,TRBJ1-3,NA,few,CASSPGRLYSGNTIYF,TGTGCCAGCAGCCCGGGCAGACTGTACTCTGGAAACACCATATATTTT
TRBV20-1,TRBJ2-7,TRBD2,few,CSARSLAAGSYEQYF,TGCAGTGCTAGATCCCTAGCGGCGGGGTCCTACGAGCAGTACTTC
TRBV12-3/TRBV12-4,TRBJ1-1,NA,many,CASTLPRDKSEAFF,TGTGCCAGCACCCTTCCCCGAGACAAGTCTGAAGCTTTCTTT
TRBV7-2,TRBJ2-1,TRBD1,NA,CASSSTGTGPYNEQFF,TGTGCCAGCAGTTCAACCGGGACAGGCCCCTACAATGAGCAGTTCTTC
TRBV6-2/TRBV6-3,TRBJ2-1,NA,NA,CASSRPGLPKEQFF,TGTGCCAGCAGCCGCCCGGGGCTCCCTAAGGAGCAGTTCTTC
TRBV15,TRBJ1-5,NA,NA,CATSRENLDQPQHF,TGTGCCACCAGCAGAGAGAATTTAGATCAGCCCCAGCATTTT
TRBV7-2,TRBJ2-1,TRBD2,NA,CASSSNPGLAGTEQFF,TGTGCCAGCAGCTCTAATCCGGGACTAGCGGGAACTGAGCAGTTCTTC
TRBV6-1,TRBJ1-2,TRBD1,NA,CASSGSAPTGNYGYTF,TGTGCCAGCAGTGGGTCGGCCCCGACAGGGAACTATGGCTACACCTTC
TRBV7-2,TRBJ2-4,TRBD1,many,CASSTGDWNIQYF,TGTGCCAGCAGCACAGGGGATTGGAACATTCAGTACTTC
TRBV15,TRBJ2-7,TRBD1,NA,CATSTRGDSDLKQYF,TGTGCCACCAGCACCAGAGGGGACAGTGACCTCAAGCAGTACTTC
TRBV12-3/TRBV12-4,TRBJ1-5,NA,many,CASSLLKNQPQHF,TGTGCCAGCAGTTTGTTGAAAAATCAGCCCCAGCATTTT
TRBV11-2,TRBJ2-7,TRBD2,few,CASSLSSGVTSEQYF,TGTGCCAGCAGCTTATCTAGCGGGGTGACCTCCGAGCAGTACTTC